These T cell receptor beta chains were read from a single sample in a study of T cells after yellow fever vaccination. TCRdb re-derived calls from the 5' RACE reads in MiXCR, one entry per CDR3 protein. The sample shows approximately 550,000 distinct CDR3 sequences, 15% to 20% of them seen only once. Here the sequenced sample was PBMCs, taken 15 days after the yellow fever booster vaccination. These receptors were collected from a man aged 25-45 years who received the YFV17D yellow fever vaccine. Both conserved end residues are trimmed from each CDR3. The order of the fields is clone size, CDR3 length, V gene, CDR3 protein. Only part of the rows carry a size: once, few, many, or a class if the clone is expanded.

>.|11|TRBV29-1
SVTTGFWETQY
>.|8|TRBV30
AWARDRAA
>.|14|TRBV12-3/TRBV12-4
ASRRQRTGRTDTQY
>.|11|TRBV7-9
ASSIRQQETQY
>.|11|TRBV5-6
ASSLDSRNEQF
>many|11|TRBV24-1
ATSDLRGNEQF
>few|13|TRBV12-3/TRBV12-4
ASSLGAGWNTEAF
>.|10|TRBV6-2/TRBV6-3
ASSPTVDTQY
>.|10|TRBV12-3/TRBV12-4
ASTSSGEKLF
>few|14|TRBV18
ASSPLAGVNYNEQF
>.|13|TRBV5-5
ASSLVAGGRHEQY
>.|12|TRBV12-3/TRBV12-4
ASSSPDRYYEQY
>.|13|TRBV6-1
ASSEGEGTYNEQF
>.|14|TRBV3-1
ASSPQASGTTDTQY
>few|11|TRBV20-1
SATREASYEQY
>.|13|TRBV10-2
ASNGTSSRGYEQY
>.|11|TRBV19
ATSDRINYGYT
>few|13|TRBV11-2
ASSPQQGFSETQY
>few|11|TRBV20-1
SAFDRGNQPQH
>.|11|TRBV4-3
ASSQGGEYEQY
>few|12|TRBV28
ASSSPGQGKTQY
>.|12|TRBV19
ASTLAGLNTEAF
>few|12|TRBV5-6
ASSLGRSADTQY
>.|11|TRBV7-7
ASSPGTSGEQF